Each of the 28 T cell receptor beta chains below was sequenced from the same sample in a study of liver allograft versus peripheral blood T cells. The wider study: Transplanted-liver and recipient peripheral blood T cell receptor repertoires were compared.

TCRdb recomputed calls from the reads with MiXCR, one row per CDR3 protein. The sample records roughly 6,700 distinct CDR3 sequences, around a sixth being singletons. The receptors derive from a human patient who had a liver transplant. Some of the T cells may derive from the graft donor.

In its sample, this clonotype was seen many times. The chain combines TRBV13 with TRBJ1-1; possibly TRBD1 for D (6 bases). The V end was cut by 0 bases, the J end by 3 bases, with 11 bases between. Germline CDR1 and CDR2: PRHDT and FYEKMQ (reference sequence). CDR3 length equals 15 residues. CDR3 protein: CASSLGGGGDTEAFF. The CDR3 DNA is TGTGCCAGCAGCTTAGGAGGGGGGGGGGACACTGAAGCTTTCTTT.

The V and J genes are TRBV10-3 and TRBJ1-1; D uncertain. Deletions cut 2 bases from V and 6 bases from J, with 13 bases between. CDR1 is ENHRY, CDR2 SYGVKD, per germline. The CDR3 is 14 amino acids. CDR3 sequence (DNA): TGTGCCATCAGTGAGATAGCGGAGGATCCTGAAGCTTTCTTT. It translates to CAISEIAEDPEAFF.

This chain links TRBV27 with TRBJ1-4; 7 positions match TRBD1. V shed 10 bases and J 4 bases; nucleotides not matched to a gene: 9. Germline CDR1 MNHEY, CDR2 SMNVEV (reference sequence). The CDR3 sequence is 14 residues long. The CDR3 spells CATKTGTVNEKLFF. Written as DNA, the CDR3 is TGTGCCACCAAAACAGGGACAGTTAATGAAAAACTGTTTTTT. Full variable domain (outside the CDR3, taken from reference TRBV27 and TRBJ1-4): EAQVTQNPRYLITVTGKKLTVTCSQNMNHEYMSWYRQDPGLGLRQIYYSMNVEVTDKGDVPEGYKVSRKEKRNFPLILESPSPNQTSLYFCATKTGTVNEKLFFGSGTQLSVL.

Sample share makes this clonotype medium-sized. The J gene is TRBJ1-1, the V gene TRBV6-1; D is unclear. The germline CDR1 and CDR2 sequences are MNHNS and SASEGT. The CDR3 spans 14 residues. The ends were cut back, 2 bases at V and 4 bases at J, with 11 bases in the middle. CDR3: CASSEWGISTEAFF. The CDR3 DNA reads as TGTGCCAGCAGTGAATGGGGAATCAGCACTGAAGCTTTCTTT.

The CDR3 spells CASSFGAESPLHF. CDR3 nucleotides: TGTGCCAGCAGCTTTGGGGCGGAATCACCCCTCCACTTT. This chain connects TRBV5-5 to TRBJ1-6; tentative D call: TRBD1 (5 bases). The CDR3 has 13 amino acids. Per germline, CDR1 SGHKS and CDR2 YYEKEE (reference sequence). Deletions cut 2 bases from V and 10 bases from J, with 10 bases between.

In this sample, this clonotype is medium-sized. The chain joins TRBV27 to TRBJ1-1; perhaps TRBD1 as D (6 bases). V shed 4 bases and J shed 4 bases, with 19 bases lying between them. The CDR3 length is 16 residues. Per germline, CDR1 MNHEY and CDR2 SMNVEV (reference sequence). In DNA form, the CDR3 reads TGTGCCAGCAGTTATAGGGGGGTAGGAGGTCGCACTGAAGCTTTCTTT. Translation: CASSYRGVGGRTEAFF.

As to this clonotype: Given a much more abundant clone one base away, this may be a read error. V gene TRBV6-2 or TRBV6-3 combines with J gene TRBJ2-1, with 14 positions matching TRBD2. Germline V lookup: CDR1 MNHEY, CDR2 SVGEGT. The CDR3 has 17 amino acids. The chain's CDR3 is CASSFRLAGGQNKEQFF. DNA for the CDR3: TGTGCCAGCAGTTTTCGACTAGCGGGGGGGCAGAACAAAGAGCAGTTCTTC.

V is TRBV9 and J is TRBJ2-2; 9 bases agree with TRBD2. This CDR3 contains 19 residues. Germline V gene data show CDR1 as SGDLS and CDR2 as YYNGEE. V shed 0 bases, J shed 3 bases, and the junction held 12 bases outside the gene matches. The CDR3, as DNA: TGTGCCAGCAGCGTAGACTCCTCGGGCGGGGGGGCCGACACCGGGGAGCTGTTTTTT. It is translated as CASSVDSSGGGADTGELFF.

By share of the sample, this clonotype is large (0.1 to 1%). This chain uses TRBV19 with TRBJ2-1; 10 bases are shared with TRBD2. Germline CDR1 is LNHDA and CDR2 is SQIVND (reference sequence). After removal of 2 bases from V and 4 bases from J, the junction contained 2 bases not matched to a gene. The CDR3 is 15 amino acids. DNA for the CDR3: TGTGCCAGTAGTATAAGCGGGGGGGGATACAATGAGCAGTTCTTC. Translating gives CASSISGGGYNEQFF.

This clonotype has at least ten counts. The chain combines TRBV6-1 with TRBJ2-1; D may be TRBD2 (5 bases). The CDR3 consists of 13 residues. V was pared by 6 bases and J by 7 bases, with 13 bases between. The V gene's germline CDR1 is MNHNS and CDR2 SASEGT. CDR3 in DNA: TGTGCCAGCAGCAAGGAGCGGTTTAATGAGCAGTTCTTC. It specifies CASSKERFNEQFF.

V gene TRBV12-3 or TRBV12-4 combines with J gene TRBJ2-7, with a weak D call TRBD2 (6 bases). This CDR3 region has 13 residues. V lost 6 bases and J 2 bases, leaving 11 bases between the germline ends. The CDR3 is CASRPWGAYEQYF. In DNA, the CDR3 is TGTGCCAGCAGACCCTGGGGGGCCTACGAGCAGTACTTC.

This clonotype has a handful of counts. This chain connects TRBV7-9 to TRBJ1-1, with 7 nucleotides matching TRBD1. The CDR3 has 17 amino acids. V shed 4 bases and J 1 base; nucleotides not matched to a gene: 12. In germline, CDR1 is SEHNR, CDR2 FQNEAQ (reference sequence). CDR3: CASSSKRGLSPNTEAFF. For the CDR3, the DNA is TGTGCCAGCAGCTCAAAGAGGGGGCTCAGCCCGAACACTGAAGCTTTCTTT. Complete variable domain (other parts from reference TRBV7-9 and TRBJ1-1): DTGVSQNPRHKITKRGQNVTFRCDPISEHNRLYWYRQTLGQGPEFLTYFQNEAQLEKSRLLSDRFSAERPKGSFSTLEIQRTEQGDSAMYLCASSSKRGLSPNTEAFFGQGTRLTVV.

This clonotype was seen only once. This clone may be a read error of a much larger clone one base away. The rearrangement joins TRBV7-2 to TRBJ1-2; D is uncertain. Trimming cost V 3 bases and J 8 bases, with 7 bases left between them. Germline loops: CDR1 SGHTA, CDR2 FQGNSA. The CDR3 sequence is 11 residues long. The CDR3 coding sequence is TGTGCCAGCAGCTTCGGGTTCGGCTACACCTTC. Translating gives CASSFGFGYTF.

The chain has TRBV7-9 and TRBJ1-1, with D possibly TRBD1 on 6 matching bases. Per germline, CDR1 SEHNR and CDR2 FQNEAQ (reference sequence). CDR3 length: 13 amino acids. V lost 4 bases, J lost 1 base, and 7 bases lay in between. CDR3 protein: CASSSTGNTEAFF. Here the CDR3 DNA reads TGTGCCAGCAGCTCGACAGGGAACACTGAAGCTTTCTTT.

In its sample, this clonotype ranks as medium-sized. The CDR3 is CASSPRGSVTEAFF. The DNA for the CDR3 is TGTGCCAGCTCGCCACGGGGGTCGGTCACTGAAGCTTTCTTT. This chain links TRBV6-1 with TRBJ1-1; a weak D match, TRBD1 (5 bases). The CDR3 contains 14 residues. Germline lookup yields CDR1 MNHNS and CDR2 SASEGT. V was pared by 8 bases and J by 4 bases, with 17 bases between.

This clonotype was recorded a few times. This rearrangement joins TRBV15 to TRBJ2-5; 8 nucleotides line up with TRBD2. This CDR3 spans 15 amino acids. V lost 4 bases and J lost 2; bases outside the gene matches: 6. CDR1 is LNHNV and CDR2 is YYDKDF in the germline V gene (reference sequence). The CDR3 loop reads CATSKTGTSQETQYF. The CDR3 region has the DNA TGTGCCACCAGCAAAACCGGGACTAGTCAAGAGACCCAGTACTTC.

Only a few counts were recorded for this clonotype. This chain's CDR3 is CASGLVPSTALPLAYEQYF. The CDR3 nucleotides read TGTGCTAGTGGTTTGGTACCCTCGACAGCCCTCCCTCTAGCTTACGAGCAGTACTTC. The chain carries TRBV12-5 and TRBJ2-7; D is possibly TRBD1 or TRBD2 (5 bases each). The V gene lost 0 bases and the J gene lost 4 bases, with 25 bases spanning the gap. Germline assignment: CDR1 LGHNT and CDR2 FRNRAP. The length of the CDR3 is 19 residues.

The J gene is TRBJ2-7, the V gene TRBV6-5; maybe TRBD2 (7 bases). Germline CDR1 and CDR2: MNHEY and SVGAGI. The CDR3 extends over 16 amino acids. The V and J ends lost 8 bases and 2 bases respectively, with 22 bases between them. Here the CDR3 reads CASAPRGGESTYEQYF. CDR3 DNA: TGTGCCAGCGCCCCTCGAGGGGGGGAAAGTACCTACGAGCAGTACTTC.

There are many counts of this clonotype. This chain connects TRBV13 to TRBJ1-2, with D possibly TRBD1 on 5 matching bases. Trimming removed 6 bases from V and 8 bases from J, with 19 bases in between. This CDR3 comprises 14 residues. Germline-derived CDR1 and CDR2 are PRHDT and FYEKMQ (reference sequence). CDR3 in amino acids: CASSPLTSGEGYTF. CDR3 DNA sequence: TGTGCCAGCAGTCCACTTACATCGGGGGAAGGCTACACCTTC.

This clonotype was found a few times. The chain combines TRBV12-3 or TRBV12-4 with TRBJ1-2; 9 bases line up with TRBD1. Trimming removed 4 bases from V and 3 bases from J; junction bases left unmatched: 6. This CDR3 has 15 amino acids. The CDR3 sequence is CASSWWTGEDYGYTF. In DNA form, the CDR3 reads TGTGCCAGCAGTTGGTGGACAGGGGAGGACTATGGCTACACCTTC.

This clonotype turned up a few times. The rearrangement links TRBV5-4 to TRBJ1-1, with TRBD1 as a possible D gene (6 bases). V was cut by 4 bases and J by 5 bases, with 24 bases left in between. Germline CDR1 is SGHNT and CDR2 is YYREEE (reference sequence). The CDR3 is made up of 17 amino acids. The CDR3 nucleotides read TGTGCCAGCAGCGTTTGGGGCCTCCAGGGGCGAAGTACTGAAGCTTTCTTT. Its protein is CASSVWGLQGRSTEAFF.

The chain uses TRBV20-1 and TRBJ1-3, with D hard to call. Trimming removed 6 bases from V and 0 bases from J, with 9 bases in between. CDR1 and CDR2 (germline): DFQATT, SNEGSKA (reference sequence). The CDR3 covers 13 residues. The CDR3 nucleotides read TGCAGTGCCCCCAGCCCCTCTGGAAACACCATATATTTT. It translates to CSAPSPSGNTIYF.

This clonotype is labeled as medium-sized (0.01 to 0.1%). The genes are TRBV7-2 and TRBJ1-2; D is ambiguous. Germline CDR1 SGHTA, CDR2 FQGNSA. Trimming shortened V by 1 base and J by 0 bases, and 12 bases separated the two germline ends. CDR3 length equals 16 residues. CDR3 region: CASSLDPSLANYGYTF. The CDR3 nucleotides read TGTGCCAGCAGCTTAGACCCCAGCCTAGCTAACTATGGCTACACCTTC.

This clonotype has at least ten counts. The chain joins TRBV27 to TRBJ2-7; D possibly corresponds to TRBD2 (6 bases). This CDR3 contains 14 residues. Germline V gives CDR1 MNHEY, CDR2 SMNVEV (reference sequence). V lost 5 bases and J 0 bases, leaving 11 bases between the germline ends. The CDR3 sequence: CASSLTGSSYEQYF. As DNA, the CDR3 is TGTGCCAGCAGTCTCACCGGGAGCTCCTACGAGCAGTACTTC.

This clonotype was picked up a small number of times. The chain uses TRBV19 and TRBJ2-7; the match to TRBD2 covers 10 bases. After removal of 6 bases from V and 0 bases from J, the junction contained 2 bases not matched to a gene. The germline V gene encodes CDR1 LNHDA and CDR2 SQIVND (reference sequence). CDR3 length equals 14 residues. CDR3 sequence reads: CASRASGGSYEQYF. CDR3 in DNA: TGTGCCAGTAGAGCTAGCGGGGGCTCCTACGAGCAGTACTTC. The full variable domain, its missing parts supplied by reference TRBV19 and TRBJ2-7, is DGGITQSPKYLFRKEGQNVTLSCEQNLNHDAMYWYRQDPGQGLRLIYYSQIVNDFQKGDIAEGYSVSREKKESFPLTVTSAQKNPTAFYLCASRASGGSYEQYFGPGTRLTVT.

This clonotype is medium-sized within its sample. The chain joins TRBV18 to TRBJ2-2; 9 positions match TRBD1. This CDR3 region has 16 residues. Per the germline V gene, CDR1 is KGHSH and CDR2 is LQKENI. J gave up 7 bases and V 1 base, and 7 bases lay outside the gene matches. CDR3 loop: CASSPRPGQGRGELFF. CDR3 DNA sequence: TGTGCCAGCTCACCACGCCCGGGACAGGGTCGCGGGGAGCTGTTTTTT.

The V gene is TRBV7-9, the J gene TRBJ2-3; no definite D call. The CDR3 consists of 15 residues. CDR1 is SEHNR, CDR2 FQNEAQ, per germline (reference sequence). The V end lost 5 bases, the J end lost 3 bases, and 15 bases lay between the germline ends. CDR3: CASSPLWAETDTQYF. DNA for the CDR3: TGTGCCAGCAGCCCCCTTTGGGCAGAGACAGATACGCAGTATTTT.

Many counts were recorded for this clonotype. The gene calls are TRBV6-1 and TRBJ2-2, with D perhaps TRBD2 (5 bases). The CDR3 is 15 residues long. From germline, CDR1 is MNHNS and CDR2 SASEGT. The V end was cut by 4 bases, the J end by 6 bases, with 15 bases between. This CDR3 is CASSVVEGSAGELFF. CDR3 nucleotide sequence: TGTGCCAGCAGTGTCGTTGAGGGCTCGGCCGGGGAGCTGTTTTTT.